This TCR beta chain appears in the sequencing data of a study of cytomegalovirus exposure and HLA in healthy donors. Germline CDR1 is SGHAT and CDR2 is FQNNGV. V shed 5 bases and J 1 base; nucleotides not matched to a gene: 5. CDR3 length: 15 residues. A remark on this clone: The antigen remains unidentified.

60 Vbeta and 13 Jbeta primers were used in PCR. TCRdb keeps only in-frame clones here, not all; method: immunoSEQ multiplex PCR. The sample table sets out around 200,000 clones. Findings of the study overall: Presence/absence analyses treated sequencing depth as roughly uniform across donors. There was a cluster of highly shared sequence variants that was likely a sequencing artifact. The listing of 150 or so TCR beta chains classed them as cytomegalovirus-associated.

The TCR comes from a girl aged 2 to 9 in good health and CMV-seropositive. The specimen was PBMCs. The genes are TRBV11-2 and TRBJ2-3; TRBD2 matches at 8 bases. As DNA, the CDR3 is TGTGCCAGCAGCACGCCAGCGGGAGGCACAGATACGCAGTATTTT. Its protein is CASSTPAGGTDTQYF.